The 3 T cell receptor beta chains reported below all come from one sample, sequenced in a study of sequential checkpoint blockade in melanoma. Treatment here: randomized to nivolumab then ipilimumab (arm A) or the reverse (arm B). The table came from immunoSEQ multiplex PCR; TCRdb's copy has only in-frame clones and leaves some out. Among some 4,000 clones listed, about 45% were seen once. Material: CD8+ T cells sorted from blood (inferred from file names), obtained from a patient given nivolumab and ipilimumab in sequence. Receptor source: a human donor with melanoma.

This sequence joins TRBV4-1 and TRBJ2-7, with no clear D. With 1 base removed from V and 3 bases from J, the gap between germline ends came to 13 bases. Germline CDR1 reads MGHRA; CDR2 reads YSYEKL. The CDR3 sequence is 15 residues long. The CDR3 reads CASSQVLDSYYEQYF. CDR3 DNA sequence: TGCGCCAGCAGCCAAGTACTTGACTCATACTACGAGCAGTACTTC.

The rearrangement links TRBV6-5 to TRBJ1-5; D gene unclear. Between the trimmed V and J ends, which lost 7 bases and 0 bases, there was a span of 10 bases. Looked up from germline, CDR1 is MNHEY and CDR2 is SVGAGI. The CDR3 extends over 14 amino acids. The CDR3 nucleotides read TGTGCCAGCAATACGGGTGATAGCAATCAGCCCCAGCATTTT. It encodes CASNTGDSNQPQHF.

By share of the sample, this clone is medium-sized. V is TRBV6-6 and J is TRBJ1-4; perhaps TRBD1 as D (6 bases). Germline V gene data show CDR1 as MNHNY and CDR2 as SVGAGI (reference sequence). CDR3 length: 16 amino acids. Trimming left V 5 bases short and J 5 bases short, with 18 bases between. The CDR3 region is CASSRSADSQNEKLFF. DNA of the CDR3: TGTGCCAGCAGTCGAAGCGCGGACAGCCAAAATGAAAAACTGTTTTTT.